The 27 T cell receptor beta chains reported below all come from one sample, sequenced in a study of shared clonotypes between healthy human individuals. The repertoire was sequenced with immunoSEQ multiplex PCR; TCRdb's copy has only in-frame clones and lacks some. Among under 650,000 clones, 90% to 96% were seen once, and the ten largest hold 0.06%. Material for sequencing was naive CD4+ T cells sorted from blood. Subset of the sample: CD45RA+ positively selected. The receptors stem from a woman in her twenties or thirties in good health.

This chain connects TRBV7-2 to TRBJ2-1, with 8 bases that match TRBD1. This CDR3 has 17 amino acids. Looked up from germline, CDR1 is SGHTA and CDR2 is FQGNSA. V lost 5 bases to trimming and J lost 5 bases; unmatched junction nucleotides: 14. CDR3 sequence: CASSSFLGTGPNNEQFF. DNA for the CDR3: TGTGCCAGCAGCAGCTTCCTCGGGACAGGACCTAACAATGAGCAGTTCTTC.

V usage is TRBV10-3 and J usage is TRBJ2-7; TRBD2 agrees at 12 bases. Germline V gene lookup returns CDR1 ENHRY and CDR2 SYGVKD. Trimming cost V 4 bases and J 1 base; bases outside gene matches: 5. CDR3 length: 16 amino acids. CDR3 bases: TGTGCCATCAGTGGGCTAGCGGGAGGGCCTTCCTACGAGCAGTACTTC. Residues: CAISGLAGGPSYEQYF.

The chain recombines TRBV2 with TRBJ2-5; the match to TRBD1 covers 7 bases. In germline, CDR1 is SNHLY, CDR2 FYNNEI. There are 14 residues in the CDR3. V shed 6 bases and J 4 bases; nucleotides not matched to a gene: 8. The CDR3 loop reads CASRRDSVLETQYF. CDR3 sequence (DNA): TGTGCCAGCAGACGGGACAGTGTTTTAGAGACCCAGTACTTC. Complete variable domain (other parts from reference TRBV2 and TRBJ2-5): EPEVTQTPSHQVTQMGQEVILRCVPISNHLYFYWYRQILGQKVEFLVSFYNNEISEKSEIFDDQFSVERPDGSNFTLKIRSTKLEDSAMYFCASRRDSVLETQYFGPGTRLLVL.

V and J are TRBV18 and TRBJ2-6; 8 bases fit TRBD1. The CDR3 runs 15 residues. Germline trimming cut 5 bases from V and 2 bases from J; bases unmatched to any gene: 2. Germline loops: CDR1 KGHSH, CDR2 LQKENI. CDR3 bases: TGTGCCAGCTCATCGACAGGGGCTGGGGCCAACGTCCTGACTTTC. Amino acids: CASSSTGAGANVLTF. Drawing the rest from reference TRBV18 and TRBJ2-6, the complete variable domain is NAGVMQNPRHLVRRRGQEARLRCSPMKGHSHVYWYRQLPEEGLKFMVYLQKENIIDESGMPKERFSAEFPKEGPSILRIQQVVRGDSAAYFCASSSTGAGANVLTFGAGSRLTVL.

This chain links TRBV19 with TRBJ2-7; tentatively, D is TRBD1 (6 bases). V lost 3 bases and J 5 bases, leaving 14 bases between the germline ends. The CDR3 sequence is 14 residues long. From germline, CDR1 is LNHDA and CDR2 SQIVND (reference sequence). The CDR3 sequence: CASSINTGRHEQYF. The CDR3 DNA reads TGTGCCAGTAGTATTAACACAGGGCGGCACGAGCAGTACTTC.

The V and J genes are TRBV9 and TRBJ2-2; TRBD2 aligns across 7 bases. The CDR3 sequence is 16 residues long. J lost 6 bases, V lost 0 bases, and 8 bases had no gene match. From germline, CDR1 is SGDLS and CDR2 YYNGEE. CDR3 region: CASSVGVPTSAGELFF. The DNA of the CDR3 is TGTGCCAGCAGCGTAGGGGTCCCAACTAGCGCCGGGGAGCTGTTTTTT.

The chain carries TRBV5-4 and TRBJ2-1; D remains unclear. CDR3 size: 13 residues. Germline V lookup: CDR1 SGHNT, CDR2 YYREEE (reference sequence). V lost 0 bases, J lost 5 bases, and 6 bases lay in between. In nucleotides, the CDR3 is TGTGCCAGCAGCTTGGTTAGGGACAATGAGCAGTTCTTC. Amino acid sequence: CASSLVRDNEQFF. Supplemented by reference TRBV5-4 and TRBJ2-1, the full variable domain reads ETGVTQSPTHLIKTRGQQVTLRCSSQSGHNTVSWYQQALGQGPQFIFQYYREEENGRGNFPPRFSGLQFPNYSSELNVNALELDDSALYLCASSLVRDNEQFFGPGTRLTVL.

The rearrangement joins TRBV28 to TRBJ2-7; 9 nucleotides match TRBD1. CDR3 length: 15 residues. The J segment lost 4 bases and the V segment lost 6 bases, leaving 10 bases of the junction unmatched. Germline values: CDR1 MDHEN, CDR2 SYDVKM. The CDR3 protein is CASRSPGTGSYEQYF. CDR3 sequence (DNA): TGTGCCAGCAGATCTCCCGGGACAGGGTCATACGAGCAGTACTTC.

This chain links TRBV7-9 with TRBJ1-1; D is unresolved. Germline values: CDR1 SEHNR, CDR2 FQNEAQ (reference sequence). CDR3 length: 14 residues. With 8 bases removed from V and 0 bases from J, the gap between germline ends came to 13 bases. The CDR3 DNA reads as TGTGCCAGCTCGGACCCTGGGATGAACACTGAAGCTTTCTTT. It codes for CASSDPGMNTEAFF.

The CDR3 protein is CASSPGTGHNEQFF. As DNA, the CDR3 is TGTGCCAGCTCACCAGGGACAGGGCACAATGAGCAGTTCTTC. The chain uses TRBV18 and TRBJ2-1, with 9 nucleotides matching TRBD1. CDR3 length equals 14 residues. With V trimmed by 2 bases and J by 5 bases, 1 base remained unmatched. Germline assignment: CDR1 KGHSH and CDR2 LQKENI.

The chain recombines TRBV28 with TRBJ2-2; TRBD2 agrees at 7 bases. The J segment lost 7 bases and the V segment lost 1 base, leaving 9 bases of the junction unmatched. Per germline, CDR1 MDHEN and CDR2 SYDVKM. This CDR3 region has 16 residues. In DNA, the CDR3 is TGTGCCAGCAGTTTATTGGAGGGAGGGCCCCTCGGGGAGCTGTTTTTT. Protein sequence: CASSLLEGGPLGELFF.

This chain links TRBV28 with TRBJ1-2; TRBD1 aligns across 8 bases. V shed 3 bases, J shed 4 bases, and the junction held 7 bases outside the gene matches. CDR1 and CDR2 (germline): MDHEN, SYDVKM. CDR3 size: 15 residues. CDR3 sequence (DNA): TGTGCCAGCAGTTTGTTCTCTACAGGGGGCTATGGCTACACCTTC. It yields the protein CASSLFSTGGYGYTF.

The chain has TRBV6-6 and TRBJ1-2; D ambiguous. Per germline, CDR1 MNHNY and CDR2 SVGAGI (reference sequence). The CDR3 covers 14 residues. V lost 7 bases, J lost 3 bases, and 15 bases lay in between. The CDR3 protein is CASTKGQEDYGYTF. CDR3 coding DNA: TGTGCCAGCACCAAGGGTCAAGAGGACTATGGCTACACCTTC.

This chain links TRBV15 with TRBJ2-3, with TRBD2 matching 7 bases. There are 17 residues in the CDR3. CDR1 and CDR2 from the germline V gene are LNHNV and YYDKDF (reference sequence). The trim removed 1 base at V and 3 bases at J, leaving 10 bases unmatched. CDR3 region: CATSRVPSGSSTDTQYF. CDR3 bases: TGTGCCACCAGCAGAGTCCCTAGCGGCAGCTCTACAGATACGCAGTATTTT.

Written as DNA, the CDR3 is TGCGCCAGCAGTGAGTCCCGAGCGGACTACGAGCAGTACTTC. Translating gives CASSESRADYEQYF. The gene calls are TRBV10-2 and TRBJ2-7, with D tentatively TRBD2 (5 bases). V dropped 0 bases and J dropped 3 bases, with 9 bases sitting between them. The CDR3 runs 14 residues. Germline CDR1 WSHSY, CDR2 SAAADI.

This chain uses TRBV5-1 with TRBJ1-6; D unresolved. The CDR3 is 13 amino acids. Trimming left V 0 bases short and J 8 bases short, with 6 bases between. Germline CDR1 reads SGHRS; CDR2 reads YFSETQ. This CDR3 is CASSLAGDSPLHF. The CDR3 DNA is TGCGCCAGCAGCTTGGCCGGAGATTCACCCCTCCACTTT.

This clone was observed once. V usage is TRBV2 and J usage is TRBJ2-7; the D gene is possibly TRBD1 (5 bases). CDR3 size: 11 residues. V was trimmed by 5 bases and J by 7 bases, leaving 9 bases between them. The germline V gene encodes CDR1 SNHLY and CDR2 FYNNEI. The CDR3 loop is CASSTYREQYF. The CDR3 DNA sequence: TGTGCCAGCAGTACCTACAGGGAGCAGTACTTC.

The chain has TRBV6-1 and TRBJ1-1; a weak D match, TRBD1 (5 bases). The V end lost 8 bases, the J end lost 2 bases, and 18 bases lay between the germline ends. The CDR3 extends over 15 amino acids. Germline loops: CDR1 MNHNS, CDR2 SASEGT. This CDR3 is CASRKKRDGNTEAFF. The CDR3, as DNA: TGTGCCAGCCGAAAAAAACGGGACGGAAACACTGAAGCTTTCTTT.

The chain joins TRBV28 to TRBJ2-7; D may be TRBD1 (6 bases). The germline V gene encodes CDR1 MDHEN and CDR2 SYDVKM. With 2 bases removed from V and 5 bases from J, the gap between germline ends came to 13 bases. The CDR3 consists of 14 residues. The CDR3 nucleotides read TGTGCCAGCAGTTTACAGGGGAGATGGAACGAGCAGTACTTC. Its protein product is CASSLQGRWNEQYF. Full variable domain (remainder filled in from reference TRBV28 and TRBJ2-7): DVKVTQSSRYLVKRTGEKVFLECVQDMDHENMFWYRQDPGLGLRLIYFSYDVKMKEKGDIPEGYSVSREKKERFSLILESASTNQTSMYLCASSLQGRWNEQYFGPGTRLTVT.

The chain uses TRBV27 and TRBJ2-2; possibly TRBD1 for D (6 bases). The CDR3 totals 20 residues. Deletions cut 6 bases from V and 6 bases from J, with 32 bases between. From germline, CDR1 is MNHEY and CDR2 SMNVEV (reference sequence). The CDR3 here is CASSPAYFPGQSWLAGELFF. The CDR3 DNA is TGTGCCAGCAGCCCAGCTTATTTCCCCGGACAGAGTTGGCTCGCCGGGGAGCTGTTTTTT.

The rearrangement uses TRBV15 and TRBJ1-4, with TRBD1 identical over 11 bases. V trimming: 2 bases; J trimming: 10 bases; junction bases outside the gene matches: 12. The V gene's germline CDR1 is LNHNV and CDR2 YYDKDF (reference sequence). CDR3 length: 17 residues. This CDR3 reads CATSRLTSGTGGLKLFF. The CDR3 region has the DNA TGTGCCACCAGCAGATTGACCTCCGGGACAGGGGGACTAAAACTGTTTTTT.

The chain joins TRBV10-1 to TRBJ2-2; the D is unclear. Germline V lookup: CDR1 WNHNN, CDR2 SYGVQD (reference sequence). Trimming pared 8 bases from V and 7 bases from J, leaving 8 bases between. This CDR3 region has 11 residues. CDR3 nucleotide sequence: TGCGCCAGCTCTTACGACGGGGAGCTGTTTTTT. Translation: CASSYDGELFF.

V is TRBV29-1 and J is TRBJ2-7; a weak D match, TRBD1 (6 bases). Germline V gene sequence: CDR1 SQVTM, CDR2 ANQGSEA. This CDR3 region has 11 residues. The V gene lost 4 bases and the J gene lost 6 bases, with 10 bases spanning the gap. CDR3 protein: CSVARGSEQYF. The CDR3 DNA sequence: TGCAGCGTTGCCAGGGGTAGCGAGCAGTACTTC.

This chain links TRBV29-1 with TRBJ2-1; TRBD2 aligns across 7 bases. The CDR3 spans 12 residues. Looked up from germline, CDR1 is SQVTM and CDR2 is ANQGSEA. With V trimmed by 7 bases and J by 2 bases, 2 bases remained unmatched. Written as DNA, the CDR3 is TGCAGCGCCGGGACTACCTACAATGAGCAGTTCTTC. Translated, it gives CSAGTTYNEQFF.

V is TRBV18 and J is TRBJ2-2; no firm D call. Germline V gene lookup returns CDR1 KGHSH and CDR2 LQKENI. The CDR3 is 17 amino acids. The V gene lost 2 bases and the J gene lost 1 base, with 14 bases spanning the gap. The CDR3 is CASSPRGRSKNTGELFF. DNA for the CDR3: TGTGCCAGCTCACCAAGAGGCAGATCTAAGAACACCGGGGAGCTGTTTTTT.

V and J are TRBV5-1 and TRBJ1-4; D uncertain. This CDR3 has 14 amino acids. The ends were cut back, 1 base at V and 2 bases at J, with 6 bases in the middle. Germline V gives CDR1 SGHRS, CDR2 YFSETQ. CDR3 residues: CASSLFSTNEKLFF. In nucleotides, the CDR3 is TGCGCCAGCAGCTTGTTCTCGACTAATGAAAAACTGTTTTTT.

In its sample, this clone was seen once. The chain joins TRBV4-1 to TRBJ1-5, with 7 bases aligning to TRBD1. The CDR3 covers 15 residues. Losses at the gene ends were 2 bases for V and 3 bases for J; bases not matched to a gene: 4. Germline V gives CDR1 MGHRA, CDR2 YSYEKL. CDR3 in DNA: TGCGCCAGCAGCCAAAGCGACAGGGACAATCAGCCCCAGCATTTT. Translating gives CASSQSDRDNQPQHF.